This T cell receptor beta chain was sequenced during a study of control samples from healthy donors and cancer patients. Assay used: immunoSEQ multiplex PCR; TCRdb lists only in-frame clones, some missing. The repertoire has about 110,000 clones, approximately 82% of them found once; the top ten carry roughly 6.5%. V dropped 2 bases and J dropped 5 bases, with 18 bases sitting between them. Germline lookup yields CDR1 MNHNY and CDR2 SVGAGI (reference sequence). The CDR3 is 16 residues long. Sequenced: blood. V and J are TRBV6-6 and TRBJ2-5, with D possibly matching TRBD2 (5 bases). The receptor comes from a man between 18 and 29 years old in good health. CDR3 loop: CASSYVAQAKRETQYF. The CDR3 region has the DNA TGTGCCAGCAGTTACGTCGCGCAGGCAAAGCGGGAGACCCAGTACTTC.